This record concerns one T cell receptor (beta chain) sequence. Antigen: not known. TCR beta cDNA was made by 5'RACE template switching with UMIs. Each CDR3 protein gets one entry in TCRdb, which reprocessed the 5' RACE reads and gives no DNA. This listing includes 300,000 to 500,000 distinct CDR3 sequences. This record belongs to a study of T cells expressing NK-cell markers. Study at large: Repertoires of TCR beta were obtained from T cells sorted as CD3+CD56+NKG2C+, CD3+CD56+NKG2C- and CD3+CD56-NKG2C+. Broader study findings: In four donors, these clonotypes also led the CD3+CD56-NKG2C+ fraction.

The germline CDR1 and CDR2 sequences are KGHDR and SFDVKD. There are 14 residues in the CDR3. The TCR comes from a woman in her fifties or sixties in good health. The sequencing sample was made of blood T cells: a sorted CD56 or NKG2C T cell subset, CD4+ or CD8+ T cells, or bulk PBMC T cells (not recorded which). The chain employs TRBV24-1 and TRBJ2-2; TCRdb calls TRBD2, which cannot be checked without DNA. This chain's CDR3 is CATSRVGDTGELFF.